This TCR beta chain was identified in a study of cytomegalovirus exposure and HLA in healthy donors. The V gene lost 0 bases and the J gene lost 0 bases, with 12 bases spanning the gap. CDR3 length equals 16 residues. Germline values: CDR1 GTSNPN, CDR2 SVGIG (reference sequence). The PCR had 60 Vbeta and 13 Jbeta primers. Generated by immunoSEQ multiplex PCR, the TCRdb table keeps only in-frame clones and is missing some. The sample includes about 110,000 clones, 75% seen only once; the top ten take more than 2.5%. This rearrangement joins TRBV30 to TRBJ1-5; tentatively, D is TRBD1 (5 bases). Sequencing was done on a sample of PBMCs. The clonotype was recovered from a male donor in good health and CMV-seropositive. CDR3 region: CAWSVGGFYSNQPQHF. CDR3 coding DNA: TGTGCCTGGAGTGTGGGGGGGTTTTATAGCAATCAGCCCCAGCATTTT.